The 27 T cell receptor beta chains listed next were all sequenced from one sample in a study of regulatory T cells in long-lasting Graves disease. Time point noted: newly diagnosed GD, antithyroid drugs for less than 3 months. From RNA extracted from PBMCs, the TCR library was made. Assembly of TCR beta libraries relied on iRepertoire HTBI primers together with Arm-PCR of CDR3 regions. TCRdb fed the multiplex PCR reads into MiXCR, producing one record per CDR3 protein. The sample carries 250,000 or so distinct CDR3 sequences, around 19% recorded once. These data are also associated with another study on T cells in Graves' hyperthyroidism and ophthalmopathy.

The source material was peripheral blood mononuclear cells (PBMCs), sampled at new diagnosis, from a patient treated with antithyroid drugs. The receptor set was obtained from a woman under 40 with Graves disease.

In this sample, this clonotype turned up many times. The rearrangement uses TRBV19 and TRBJ2-1; possible D gene TRBD2, 5 bases. Germline lookup yields CDR1 LNHDA and CDR2 SQIVND (reference sequence). The CDR3 covers 14 residues. V shed 5 bases and J shed 1 base, with 9 bases lying between them. The chain's CDR3 is CASSRDTSYNEQFF. For the CDR3, the DNA is TGTGCCAGTAGTCGGGATACTTCCTACAATGAGCAGTTCTTC.

There are many counts of this clonotype. This sequence joins TRBV20-1 and TRBJ1-5; no definite D call. The CDR3 has 14 residues. The V end lost 0 bases, the J end lost 4 bases, and 10 bases lay between the germline ends. Looked up from germline, CDR1 is DFQATT and CDR2 is SNEGSKA (reference sequence). The CDR3 sequence is CSARDPGTNQPQHF. The CDR3 coding sequence is TGCAGTGCTAGAGACCCAGGCACAAATCAGCCCCAGCATTTT.

This clonotype appeared a few times. This chain links TRBV4-1 with TRBJ1-2; D is ambiguous. The CDR3 is made up of 15 amino acids. Deletions cut 0 bases from V and 3 bases from J, with 11 bases between. The V gene's germline CDR1 is MGHRA and CDR2 YSYEKL. The CDR3 is CASSQEYGTDYGYTF. For the CDR3, the DNA is TGCGCCAGCAGCCAAGAATACGGAACTGACTATGGCTACACCTTC.

This clonotype was detected many times. The chain employs TRBV29-1 and TRBJ2-3, with D perhaps TRBD2 (6 bases). CDR1 and CDR2 from the germline V gene are SQVTM and ANQGSEA. This CDR3 spans 14 amino acids. With 7 bases removed from V and 2 bases from J, the gap between germline ends came to 16 bases. Here the CDR3 DNA reads TGCAGCGCCCCCTGGACGGACTACACAGATACGCAGTATTTT. Translation gives CSAPWTDYTDTQYF.

The table lists this clonotype with many counts. An end of the junction does not agree with germline; a read error may underlie this. CDR3 in amino acids: CASSLVPAGEGDTQYF. CDR3 nucleotides: TGTGCTAGCAGCTTAGTTCCAGCGGGGGAAGGGGATACGCAGTATTTT. The chain combines TRBV7-7 with TRBJ2-3; 8 positions agree with TRBD2. Germline CDR1 SSHAT, CDR2 FNYEAQ (reference sequence). The CDR3 is made up of 16 amino acids.

In regard to this clonotype: A far more abundant clone sits one base away, making this likely a read error. This rearrangement joins TRBV5-1 to TRBJ2-7; TRBD1 or TRBD2 may be the D gene (6 bases each). Germline V gene data show CDR1 as SGHRS and CDR2 as YFSETQ. This CDR3 is built from 16 residues. CDR3 region: CASSFVGGGQTYEQHF. The DNA for the CDR3 is TGTGCCAGCAGCTTTGTAGGGGGAGGCCAAACCTACGAGCAGCACTTC. The full variable domain, with the rest looked up from reference TRBV5-1 and TRBJ2-7, is KAGVTQTPRYLIKTRGQQVTLSCSPISGHRSVSWYQQTPGQGLQFLFEYFSETQRNKGNFPGRFSGRQFSNSRSEMNVSTLELGDSALYLCASSFVGGGQTYEQHFGPGTRLTVT.

This clonotype was recorded many times. V gene TRBV11-2 combines with J gene TRBJ2-1, with 10 bases fitting TRBD2. V shed 5 bases, J shed 2 bases, and the junction held 3 bases outside the gene matches. Germline CDR1 SGHAT, CDR2 FQNNGV. This CDR3 has 15 amino acids. CDR3 sequence reads: CASSPGTSAYNEQFF. As DNA, the CDR3 is TGTGCCAGCAGCCCAGGGACTAGCGCCTACAATGAGCAGTTCTTC. The variable domain in full, with the rest retrieved from reference TRBV11-2 and TRBJ2-1, is EAGVAQSPRYKIIEKRQSVAFWCNPISGHATLYWYQQILGQGPKLLIQFQNNGVVDDSQLPKDRFSAERLKGVDSTLKIQPAKLEDSAVYLCASSPGTSAYNEQFFGPGTRLTVL.

This clonotype was counted at least ten times. The chain combines TRBV20-1 with TRBJ1-2; tentatively, D is TRBD1 (5 bases). Per the germline V gene, CDR1 is DFQATT and CDR2 is SNEGSKA (reference sequence). The CDR3 contains 13 residues. The V end lost 6 bases, the J end lost 2 bases, and 13 bases lay between the germline ends. The CDR3 DNA reads TGCAGTGCCTTAACCAGGGCCAACTATGGCTACACCTTC. Its translation is CSALTRANYGYTF.

This clonotype appeared many times. The rearrangement uses TRBV18 and TRBJ2-3; 8 positions match TRBD2. Germline CDR1 reads KGHSH; CDR2 reads LQKENI. J was trimmed by 1 base and V by 2 bases; bases with no gene match: 8. This CDR3 has 17 amino acids. CDR3: CASSPTSSSGGTDTQYF. Here the CDR3 DNA reads TGTGCCAGCTCACCAACCTCGAGTAGCGGGGGCACAGATACGCAGTATTTT.

There are many counts of this clonotype. The chain links TRBV2 to TRBJ1-3; a possible D gene is TRBD1 (6 bases). The CDR3 consists of 15 residues. Germline values: CDR1 SNHLY, CDR2 FYNNEI. The ends were cut back, 4 bases at V and 0 bases at J, with 10 bases in the middle. Here the CDR3 DNA reads TGTGCCAGCAGTGGACAGGAGATCTCTGGAAACACCATATATTTT. Translating it yields CASSGQEISGNTIYF.

There are many counts of this clonotype. The chain recombines TRBV10-3 with TRBJ1-1; weak D call: TRBD1 (5 bases). Trimming took 2 bases from V and 0 from J, leaving 13 bases between them. There are 16 residues in the CDR3. CDR1 ENHRY and CDR2 SYGVKD come from the germline V gene. The CDR3 loop is CAISEGAGRMNTEAFF. CDR3 coding DNA: TGTGCCATCAGTGAGGGGGCAGGCAGGATGAACACTGAAGCTTTCTTT.

This clonotype was observed at least ten times. V and J are TRBV18 and TRBJ2-7; TRBD1 matches 10 bases. CDR3 size: 15 residues. In germline, CDR1 is KGHSH, CDR2 LQKENI. The junction had 5 bases not matched to a gene; V was cut back by 3 bases and J by 3 bases. The CDR3 protein is CASSPGTGDDYEQYF. Here the CDR3 DNA reads TGTGCCAGCTCACCTGGGACAGGGGACGACTACGAGCAGTACTTC.

Many counts were recorded for this clonotype. The V call is TRBV7-2, the J call TRBJ2-1; possibly TRBD1 or TRBD2 for D (5 bases each). CDR3 length: 16 residues. Trimming cost V 3 bases and J 0 bases, with 12 bases left between them. The V gene's germline CDR1 is SGHTA and CDR2 FQGNSA. This chain's CDR3 is CASSLSGPSSYNEQFF. The CDR3 region has the DNA TGTGCCAGCAGCTTGTCGGGGCCTAGCTCCTACAATGAGCAGTTCTTC. Combining the CDR3 with reference TRBV7-2 and TRBJ2-1 gives the whole variable domain GAGVSQSPSNKVTEKGKDVELRCDPISGHTALYWYRQSLGQGLEFLIYFQGNSAPDKSGLPSDRFSAERTGGSVSTLTIQRTQQEDSAVYLCASSLSGPSSYNEQFFGPGTRLTVL.

This clonotype was seen at least ten times. The chain uses TRBV6-1 and TRBJ2-7; TRBD2 matches at 13 bases. With 6 bases clipped from V and 4 bases from J, the junction kept 3 bases outside the gene matches. Germline CDR1 and CDR2: MNHNS and SASEGT. This CDR3 contains 14 residues. CDR3: CASRGTSGAYEQYF. The CDR3 DNA is TGTGCCAGCAGGGGGACTAGCGGGGCTTACGAGCAGTACTTC.

This clonotype was seen at least ten times. V is TRBV12-3 or TRBV12-4 and J is TRBJ2-5; D assignment may be TRBD1 or TRBD2 (5 bases each). This CDR3 region has 14 residues. Trimming removed 0 bases from V and 4 bases from J, with 9 bases in between. CDR3 DNA: TGTGCCAGCAGTTTAGCAGGGGACGGAGAGACCCAGTACTTC. Protein product: CASSLAGDGETQYF.

This clonotype was counted many times. The chain links TRBV20-1 to TRBJ2-7, with D perhaps matching TRBD1 (5 bases). The CDR3 loop spans 13 amino acids. In germline, CDR1 is DFQATT, CDR2 SNEGSKA (reference sequence). V shed 1 base and J shed 2 bases, with 9 bases lying between them. CDR3 in amino acids: CSARVDTTYEQYF. The CDR3 DNA reads TGCAGTGCTAGAGTGGACACCACCTACGAGCAGTACTTC.

This clonotype was counted ten times or more. The CDR3 nucleotides are TGTGCCAGCAGCCCTGATCATGCTACAGGCTACTCTGGAAACACCATATATTTT. This codes for CASSPDHATGYSGNTIYF. The chain couples TRBV6-1 to TRBJ1-3; D possibly corresponds to TRBD1 (5 bases). V dropped 6 bases and J dropped 0 bases, with 21 bases sitting between them. CDR3 size: 18 residues. Germline V gives CDR1 MNHNS, CDR2 SASEGT.

This clonotype was counted ten times or more. The rearrangement joins TRBV6-1 to TRBJ2-5; 8 bases are a match to TRBD2. CDR3 length: 15 amino acids. In germline, CDR1 is MNHNS, CDR2 SASEGT. V lost 6 bases and J lost 5; bases outside the gene matches: 11. CDR3 loop: CASSRGSGGFETQYF. The CDR3, as DNA: TGTGCCAGCAGCCGGGGCTCGGGGGGGTTCGAGACCCAGTACTTC.

This clonotype was seen only a few times. The chain combines TRBV7-6 with TRBJ2-2, with a tentative D call TRBD1 (6 bases). Trimming pared 3 bases from V and 5 bases from J, leaving 13 bases between. Looked up from germline, CDR1 is SGHVS and CDR2 is FNYEAQ. The CDR3 is 15 residues long. Here the CDR3 DNA reads TGTGCCAGCAGCTTTTTCAGGGGAAGAACCGGGGAGCTGTTTTTT. It is translated as CASSFFRGRTGELFF.

The table lists this clonotype with many counts. The rearrangement joins TRBV4-1 to TRBJ2-3; 7 nucleotides line up with TRBD1. V lost 8 bases to trimming and J lost 5 bases; unmatched junction nucleotides: 16. This CDR3 is built from 16 residues. From germline, CDR1 is MGHRA and CDR2 YSYEKL. This CDR3 is CASHDAIQGTGDTQYF. CDR3 sequence (DNA): TGCGCCAGCCACGACGCCATACAGGGGACCGGAGATACGCAGTATTTT.

Many counts were recorded for this clonotype. Here the CDR3 reads CASSLGRGSYGYTF. The DNA for the CDR3 is TGCGCCAGCAGCTTGGGACGGGGCTCCTATGGCTACACCTTC. The gene calls are TRBV5-1 and TRBJ1-2; a weak D match, TRBD1 (5 bases). Germline-derived CDR1 and CDR2 are SGHRS and YFSETQ. The CDR3 runs to 14 residues. V lost 0 bases and J lost 4, with 10 bases in between.

This clonotype appeared a few times. The chain links TRBV19 to TRBJ2-5; 7 bases are shared with TRBD2. After removal of 10 bases from V and 4 bases from J, the junction contained 15 bases not matched to a gene. Germline-derived CDR1 and CDR2 are LNHDA and SQIVND (reference sequence). The CDR3 runs to 15 residues. CDR3 nucleotide sequence: TGTGCCACCGACCCCTCGGGGGGACGGGGAGAGACCCAGTACTTC. Protein: CATDPSGGRGETQYF.

This clonotype has ten or more counts. The genes are TRBV6-1 and TRBJ1-2, with 10 bases identical to TRBD1. Germline V gene lookup returns CDR1 MNHNS and CDR2 SASEGT. The CDR3 sequence is 17 residues long. With V trimmed by 6 bases and J by 1 base, 11 bases remained unmatched. CDR3 region: CASRAPFGDRGNYGYTF. The CDR3 region has the DNA TGTGCCAGCAGAGCCCCTTTCGGGGACAGGGGTAACTATGGCTACACCTTC.

The table lists this clonotype with many counts. This rearrangement joins TRBV27 to TRBJ2-3; maybe TRBD2 (5 bases). CDR1 is MNHEY and CDR2 is SMNVEV in the germline V gene (reference sequence). With 4 bases removed from V and 3 bases from J, the gap between germline ends came to 14 bases. The CDR3 runs 15 residues. The CDR3 nucleotides are TGTGCCAGCAGTTCCAGCCCCCGAGGGACAGATACGCAGTATTTT. Protein product: CASSSSPRGTDTQYF.

There are a few counts of this clonotype. The V gene is TRBV4-1, the J gene TRBJ2-2, with D tentatively TRBD1 (6 bases). The CDR3 consists of 15 residues. V was pared by 4 bases and J by 2 bases, with 11 bases between. The V gene's germline CDR1 is MGHRA and CDR2 YSYEKL. Written as DNA, the CDR3 is TGCGCCAGCAGCCTCCAGACAGGAAACACCGGGGAGCTGTTTTTT. This encodes CASSLQTGNTGELFF.

The sample holds many counts of this clonotype. V is TRBV7-2 and J is TRBJ2-7; D is perhaps TRBD1 (5 bases). This CDR3 is 14 amino acids long. Deletions cut 4 bases from V and 2 bases from J, with 12 bases between. Germline V gives CDR1 SGHTA, CDR2 FQGNSA. The CDR3 coding sequence is TGTGCCAGCAGCTCCCTCGACAGAGCCTACGAGCAGTACTTC. Its protein is CASSSLDRAYEQYF.

This clonotype was observed at least ten times. The J gene is TRBJ2-7, the V gene TRBV6-5; D is perhaps TRBD1 (6 bases). Per germline, CDR1 MNHEY and CDR2 SVGAGI. Between the trimmed V and J ends, which lost 2 bases and 0 bases, there was a span of 8 bases. The CDR3 runs to 14 residues. CDR3 coding DNA: TGTGCCAGCAGTTACAACAGGGCCTCCTACGAGCAGTACTTC. The encoded protein is CASSYNRASYEQYF.